This T cell receptor (beta chain) was retrieved from a study of T cells in Graves' hyperthyroidism and ophthalmopathy (dated by TCRdb to about 2019). Looking at the study overall: Peripheral blood was collected at initial diagnosis, before any treatment. After sampling, hyperthyroidism patients received methimazole starting at 30 mg daily, and ophthalmopathy patients received high-dose intravenous methylprednisolone. The 100 discovery patients were randomly split 7:3 into training and test sets. To identify TCR V-J signatures that set the groups apart, the researchers used a discovery cohort of about a hundred patients, made up of under 50 with Graves' ophthalmopathy and 55 to 65 with stable Graves' hyperthyroidism. In roughly six Graves' hyperthyroidism patients, the study also compared T-cell repertoires from thyroid tissue with T-cell repertoires from blood. Whether ophthalmopathy could be predicted prospectively was tested in an independent validation cohort made up of approximately 19 hyperthyroidism patients plus 17 patients who later progressed to ophthalmopathy. TCR Vbeta CDR3 sequencing of 120 to 150 peripheral blood samples (approximately 44 ophthalmopathy, 75 or so hyperthyroidism and roughly 17 progressor patients) is reported in the paper.

Study-wide findings and limitations: In validation, progression to ophthalmopathy was predicted by the model with nearly 71% sensitivity and just over 72% specificity, a median of approximately 6.5 months before onset. Most expanded thyroid clonotypes (frequency above 0.001) were also detected in blood, suggesting blood repertoires may reflect thyroid immune responses. No statistical method was used to set the sample size in advance, and investigators knew the group allocation. A model built on a 13 V-J signature distinguished ophthalmopathy from stable hyperthyroidism, reaching 85% to 90% sensitivity and around 81% specificity in cross-validation and 80%/75% in testing.

This clonotype has just a few counts. What this receptor recognizes is not known. Base qualities are not recorded, but no much larger clone differs from it by a single base. A patient counted as having stable Graves' hyperthyroidism if no progression to ophthalmopathy occurred over 18 months of follow-up. Hyperthyroidism patients were aged 18 to 65 years and newly diagnosed, with disease duration of less than 2 months. The study excluded patients with uncontrolled infections, other autoimmune diseases, pregnancy or lactation. Diagnoses were established on the basis of clinical symptoms, serum thyroxine and TRAb, thyroid ultrasound, and orbital computed tomography. Ficoll-Paque density gradient centrifugation was used to isolate PBMCs from around 10 ml of fresh peripheral blood. Total RNA was extracted using Trizol reagent, and RNA quality was assessed on an Agilent 2100 Bioanalyzer. Via the germline V gene, CDR1 is MDHEN and CDR2 SYDVKM. Cut back by 0 bases and 4 bases, the V and J ends lie 22 bases apart. The CDR3 sequence holds 18 residues, the cysteine and phenylalanine included. Only the CDR3 portion is preserved as DNA: 54 bases, with reading frame beginning at the first base.

Amplification of TCR beta CDR3 regions was carried out from RNA transcripts. The TCR CDR3 was subjected to a first round of RT-PCR using the HTBI primer set and the Qiagen OneStep RT-PCR kit. A second multiplex PCR round built the libraries, followed by size selection and purification. The libraries were sequenced on an Illumina HiSeq2000 using paired-end 100 bp reads. Under the source paper's analysis protocol: SOAPnuke was used to process the raw data, removing reads that contained adapters or uncalled bases, had a mean Phred below 15, or lacked an exact match to the constant primer or identifier. COPE v1.2.5 was used to merge the high-quality paired reads, and each unique nucleotide sequence was defined as a clonotype. MiTCR v1.1 was used to align the clonotypes against IMGT TRBV, TRBD and TRBJ reference segments. Only V-J combinations with frequency above 0.0001, covering approximately 99% of repertoires, were analysed. A TCS score was defined as the ratio between F50 (clonal expansion) and ExV (chaos), using BLOSUM62-based TCRdist between CDR3 peptides within each V-J. Welch's t-statistics and random forest reduced several hundred V-J features to around 14, which were used in a naive Bayes classifier (R e1071). TCRdb handled the public reads itself, with Q25 trimming in fastp and clone calling in MiXCR, and kept productive beta chains. All rows with the same CDR3 protein become a single entry with the most common DNA and genes. The authors' filters were not applied to this entry. In this sample the table shows approximately 220,000 distinct CDR3 sequences, approximately 20% of which occur a single time. Approximately 40% of the sample is taken by the ten largest.

Recombination joined TRBV28 with TRBJ2-7; the best D guess is TRBD1, with 6 bases matching. The material sequenced was blood. This TCR derives from a man between 40 and 49 years old with Graves' hyperthyroidism. The CDR3 reads as follows: CASSLWGTATGRSYEQYF. The DNA sequence is TGTGCCAGCAGTTTATGGGGTACCGCCACAGGGAGATCGTACGAGCAGTACTTC.